This entry features one T cell receptor beta chain sequence. Its antigen target is currently unknown. No per-base quality is available; no much larger clone lies one base away. In the germline V gene, CDR1 corresponds to SGDLS and CDR2 to YYNGEE. Its CDR3 holds 14 amino acids, cysteine through phenylalanine. The read is trimmed to its CDR3 DNA, 42 bases read in frame from base 1. The V and J ends are trimmed by 0 bases and 7 bases, leaving 8 bases between them. This record comes from a study of blood T cell repertoires in COVID-19 (dated by TCRdb to the early 2020s). The study in broad terms: The collaborator samples originated in the United States, Italy and Spain and spanned the acute and convalescent phases of COVID-19. The material from the prospective study consisted of cDNA or gDNA derived from T cells, B-cell-depleted T cells, or PBMCs. Subjects who had been exposed to COVID-19, were actively infected with it, or had recovered from it provided the deeply sampled blood TCRbeta repertoires that made up the dataset. The repertoires were released in a freely available public database intended as a resource for research on the immune response to SARS-CoV-2. Samples came from the ongoing ImmuneRACE study (first 160 participants) plus 1,254 subjects from 6 global collaborators. The sample metadata nearly always contained a de-identified subject ID, COVID-19 status, age in years and sex. Where HLA class I and class II types were available, the types were taken from metadata supplied by the sample provider, not from assay-based typing.

TCRbeta CDR3 regions were amplified from genomic DNA using the immunoSEQ Assay, a bias-controlled multiplex PCR. Concerning the study's data processing: The number of nucleated cells in each sample was estimated from the amplification of reference gene primers within the assay. To quantify the absolute abundance of each unique TCRbeta CDR3 rearrangement, sequence reads were collapsed and filtered. For each sample, productive Simpson clonality was calculated by taking the square root of Simpson's diversity index across productive rearrangements. This immuneACCESS table, as held by TCRdb, lists in-frame sequences with V and J called but not all clones. Of the missing ones, under half trace to an unresolved V gene in checked studies; the others have no known cause. V, J and clone size derive from that table, while D and trimming were established from the DNA sequence. This sample is represented by about 150,000 clones; around nine tenths of them were singletons. The ten biggest clones cover roughly 2.4% of the sample.

In Seattle, one collaborating source enrolled patients while the infection was active and tracked those patients longitudinally over the course of disease. Whole blood was collected in K2EDTA tubes by collaborating institutions according to the institutions' own protocols. For TCRbeta analysis, collaborators shipped samples in one of three forms: frozen whole blood, isolated PBMCs, or DNA extracted from either of those sample types. General study outcomes and caveats: Clinical and demographic metadata were provided uncurated, with the amount varying by source and participant.

Input material: peripheral blood. The clonotype was recovered from an elderly woman with COVID-19, enrolled during active disease. This chain is built from TRBV9 and TRBJ1-6; matching of 5 bases hints at TRBD1 as the D gene. The CDR3 protein sequence reads: CASSVEGVNSPLHF. The DNA sequence reads TGTGCCAGCAGCGTAGAAGGGGTAAATTCACCCCTCCACTTT.